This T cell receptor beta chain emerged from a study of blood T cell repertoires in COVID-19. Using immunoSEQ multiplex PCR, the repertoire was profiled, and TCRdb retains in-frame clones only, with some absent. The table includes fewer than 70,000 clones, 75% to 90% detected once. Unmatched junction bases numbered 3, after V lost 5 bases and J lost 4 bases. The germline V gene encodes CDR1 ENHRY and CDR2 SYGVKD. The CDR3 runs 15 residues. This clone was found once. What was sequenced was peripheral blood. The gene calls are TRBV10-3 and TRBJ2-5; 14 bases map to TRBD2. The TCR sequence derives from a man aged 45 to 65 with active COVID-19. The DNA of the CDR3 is TGTGCCATCAGTCGGACTAGCGGGGGGCGAGAGACCCAGTACTTC. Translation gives CAISRTSGGRETQYF.